The source of this TCR beta chain is a study of blood T cell repertoires in COVID-19. Looking at the study overall: Collection of acute and convalescent COVID-19 samples took place in the United States, Italy and Spain.

Generated by immunoSEQ multiplex PCR, the TCRdb table keeps only in-frame clones and is missing some. The table has 100,000 or so clones, approximately 92% seen once. Germline V gene data show CDR1 as SGHTA and CDR2 as FQGNSA. The germline V and J ends were trimmed by 6 bases and 2 bases, with 14 bases remaining between them. The CDR3 sequence is 15 residues long. The rearrangement links TRBV7-2 to TRBJ2-1; the D gene is possibly TRBD2 (6 bases). The receptor's source is a man aged 45-65 years with active COVID-19. The sequenced material came from peripheral blood. CDR3 region: CASSSGTLTYNEQFF. The CDR3 bases are TGTGCCAGCAGTTCCGGGACTCTGACCTACAATGAGCAGTTCTTC.